This TCR beta chain was retrieved from a study of blood T cell repertoires in COVID-19. Across the whole study: PBMCs, B-cell-depleted T cells, or T cells provided the cDNA or gDNA that made up the material.

The CDR3 runs to 16 residues. V was clipped by 0 bases and J by 1 base; unmatched bases: 5. The germline CDR1 and CDR2 sequences are SGDLS and YYNGEE. How the authors handled the data: Reference gene primer amplification gave estimated nucleated cell counts. The protocol was immunoSEQ multiplex PCR, while the TCRdb copy is restricted to in-frame clones and leaves out a portion. V, J and clone size are those of that table, while D and trimming were read from the DNA. Found here are under 350,000 clones, around 84% of them singletons; the top ten hold 1% to 1.5%. This clonotype originated in a man between 65 and 85 years old with acute or convalescent COVID-19. Sequencing was performed on peripheral blood. V usage is TRBV9 and J usage is TRBJ2-3, with TRBD2 matching 7 bases. The DNA for the CDR3 is TGTGCCAGCAGCGTAGGGTTCGGACTAGGCACAGATACGCAGTATTTT. Amino acids: CASSVGFGLGTDTQYF.